This T cell receptor beta chain was documented in a study of control samples from healthy donors and cancer patients. The method was immunoSEQ multiplex PCR; TCRdb's version includes in-frame clones alone and lacks a portion of them. The profile shows fewer than 45,000 clones, around 93% of them singletons. Trimming shortened V by 1 base and J by 6 bases, and 12 bases separated the two germline ends. From germline, CDR1 is SGHAT and CDR2 FQNNGV. The CDR3 spans 14 residues. Sequencing input: PBMCs. This TCR came from a woman aged 40 to 50 with head and neck cancer. The J gene is TRBJ1-1, the V gene TRBV11-2; D is perhaps TRBD1 (6 bases). As DNA, the CDR3 is TGTGCCAGCAGCTTAGTACAGGGTCGGTCTGAAGCTTTCTTT. Translated: CASSLVQGRSEAFF.